These 19 T cell receptor beta chains originate from one sample sequenced in a study of vaccination effects on CD4 cells after COVID-19. Antigens for these TCRs are unknown. Before any sequencing was done, the ViraFEST assay used viral peptide pools to expand antigen-specific CD4+ T cells. Upon completion of under eleven days in culture, CD4+ T cells were isolated. Absence of prior SARS-CoV-2 infection characterized the vaccine recipients, who showed negative nucleocapsid antibodies. The repertoire was sequenced with immunoSEQ multiplex PCR; TCRdb's copy has only in-frame clones and lacks some. The sample shows about 34,000 clones, around four fifths of them seen only once. The starting material was CD4+ T cells from PBMCs cultured with HCoV-OC43 spike peptides, obtained before COVID-19 vaccination. Subset reported: HCoV-OC43 spike overlapping peptide pool stimulation. Receptors originate from a human donor who received a COVID-19 vaccine.

The chain uses TRBV20-1 and TRBJ2-3, with TRBD2 identical over 9 bases. The germline gives CDR1 DFQATT, CDR2 SNEGSKA (reference sequence). V shed 3 bases, J shed 4 bases, and the junction held 8 bases outside the gene matches. The CDR3 is 15 residues long. As DNA, the CDR3 is TGCAGTGCTAGTAATAGCGGGAGTAACTCAGATACGCAGTATTTT. It is translated as CSASNSGSNSDTQYF.

V is TRBV3-1 (or the pseudogene TRBV3-2) and J is TRBJ2-3, with 10 nucleotides matching TRBD2. CDR3 length equals 15 residues. With V trimmed by 0 bases and J by 4 bases, 1 base remained unmatched. Per the germline V gene, CDR1 is LGHDT and CDR2 is YNNKEL (reference sequence). CDR3 nucleotide sequence: TGTGCCAGCAGCCAAGATCTAGCGGGAGCAGATACGCAGTATTTT. Translated: CASSQDLAGADTQYF.

V is TRBV6-2 or TRBV6-3 and J is TRBJ1-5; D is unclear. The V gene's germline CDR1 is MNHEY and CDR2 SVGEGT. V was trimmed by 2 bases and J by 2 bases, leaving 13 bases between them. This CDR3 is 16 amino acids long. The CDR3 loop reads CASSYGSGIGNQPQHF. The CDR3 region has the DNA TGTGCCAGCAGTTACGGTTCGGGGATTGGCAATCAGCCCCAGCATTTT.

The chain combines TRBV9 with TRBJ2-3; 7 bases are shared with TRBD2. V shed 0 bases, J shed 2 bases, and the junction held 3 bases outside the gene matches. CDR1 SGDLS and CDR2 YYNGEE come from the germline V gene. The CDR3 runs 15 residues. CDR3 nucleotides: TGTGCCAGCAGCGTAGGGGGACTATACACAGATACGCAGTATTTT. It is translated as CASSVGGLYTDTQYF. Variable domain in full (rest from reference TRBV9 and TRBJ2-3): DSGVTQTPKHLITATGQRVTLRCSPRSGDLSVYWYQQSLDQGLQFLIQYYNGEERAKGNILERFSAQQFPDLHSELNLSSLELGDSALYFCASSVGGLYTDTQYFGPGTRLTVL.

This sequence joins TRBV18 and TRBJ1-1; possible D gene TRBD1, 5 bases. V lost 3 bases and J lost 3, with 8 bases in between. CDR3 length equals 13 residues. Germline CDR1 and CDR2: KGHSH and LQKENI. This CDR3 is CASSPGQDTEAFF. CDR3 nucleotides: TGTGCCAGCTCACCGGGGCAGGACACTGAAGCTTTCTTT.

The gene calls are TRBV2 and TRBJ2-7; a possible D gene is TRBD1 (5 bases). V lost 9 bases, J lost 2 bases, and 17 bases lay in between. Per the germline V gene, CDR1 is SNHLY and CDR2 is FYNNEI. There are 14 residues in the CDR3. Here the CDR3 reads CASIRQKGTYEQYF. The CDR3 bases are TGTGCCAGTATTAGACAGAAGGGAACCTACGAGCAGTACTTC.

V and J are TRBV6-1 and TRBJ2-2, with D unresolved. The CDR3 is 15 residues long. Trimming stripped 1 base from V and 5 bases from J, with 11 bases between. Germline V gene sequence: CDR1 MNHNS, CDR2 SASEGT. The CDR3 DNA follows: TGTGCCAGCAGTGAAGGTGGCGGCTGGACCGGGGAGCTGTTTTTT. Translation gives CASSEGGGWTGELFF.

The chain employs TRBV6-6 and TRBJ1-1; unclear D gene. V was trimmed by 5 bases and J by 7 bases, leaving 17 bases between them. The V gene's germline CDR1 is MNHNY and CDR2 SVGAGI (reference sequence). The CDR3 length is 14 residues. The CDR3 is CASSDPGLKHEAFF. CDR3 DNA: TGTGCCAGCAGTGACCCGGGCCTTAAGCATGAAGCTTTCTTT.

This clone turned up a few times. This chain connects TRBV6-6 to TRBJ1-2; weak D call: TRBD1 (6 bases). CDR1 and CDR2 (germline): MNHNY, SVGAGI (reference sequence). The germline V and J ends were trimmed by 2 bases and 2 bases, with 12 bases remaining between them. CDR3 length: 15 residues. The CDR3 nucleotides are TGTGCCAGCAGTTACCAAGATCAGGGGAACTATGGCTACACCTTC. It codes for CASSYQDQGNYGYTF.

This CDR3 reads CSATTLGEQFF. Here the CDR3 DNA reads TGCAGTGCAACCACCCTAGGGGAGCAGTTCTTC. The rearrangement uses TRBV20-1 and TRBJ2-1; D not resolved. The CDR3 extends over 11 amino acids. Germline CDR1 DFQATT, CDR2 SNEGSKA (reference sequence). V lost 6 bases and J 10 bases, leaving 13 bases between the germline ends.

The genes are TRBV28 and TRBJ2-2; no clear D. CDR1 MDHEN and CDR2 SYDVKM come from the germline V gene. The CDR3 contains 13 residues. V was pared by 6 bases and J by 1 base, with 6 bases between. CDR3 protein: CASSNRNTGELFF. The CDR3 DNA sequence: TGTGCCAGCAGCAACAGGAACACCGGGGAGCTGTTTTTT.

The rearrangement links TRBV3-1 (or the pseudogene TRBV3-2) to TRBJ1-1; D remains unclear. Trimming stripped 1 base from V and 1 base from J, with 7 bases between. The germline CDR1 and CDR2 sequences are LGHDT and YNNKEL (reference sequence). The CDR3 is 14 amino acids. The CDR3 sequence is CASSQGHSNTEAFF. In DNA form, the CDR3 reads TGTGCCAGCAGCCAAGGACATTCGAACACTGAAGCTTTCTTT.

J is TRBJ1-2 and V is TRBV30; 7 bases fit TRBD1. With V trimmed by 2 bases and J by 11 bases, 8 bases remained unmatched. Germline lookup yields CDR1 GTSNPN and CDR2 SVGIG (reference sequence). The CDR3 totals 12 residues. CDR3 DNA sequence: TGTGCCTGGAGTACACAGGGGTGGGGGTACACCTTC. Translation gives CAWSTQGWGYTF.

The gene calls are TRBV4-3 and TRBJ1-2; 7 bases fit TRBD1. The CDR3 runs 16 residues. Germline CDR1 LGHNA, CDR2 YSLEER. The trim removed 0 bases at V and 0 bases at J, leaving 4 bases unmatched. CDR3 coding DNA: TGCGCCAGCAGCCAAGATTCAGGGGGGTCTAACTATGGCTACACCTTC. Protein: CASSQDSGGSNYGYTF.

This clone was recorded a few times. The chain combines TRBV4-1 with TRBJ2-1, with D hard to call. The V end lost 4 bases, the J end lost 9 bases, and 16 bases lay between the germline ends. Germline CDR1 is MGHRA and CDR2 is YSYEKL. The CDR3 loop spans 14 amino acids. In nucleotides, the CDR3 is TGCGCCAGCAGCCTCACCCACCTTACCGGTGAGCAGTTCTTC. Encoded protein: CASSLTHLTGEQFF.

This clone has just a few counts. The chain uses TRBV3-1 (or the pseudogene TRBV3-2) and TRBJ2-1, with D hard to call. The CDR3 is 13 amino acids. The germline V gene encodes CDR1 LGHDT and CDR2 YNNKEL (reference sequence). V gave up 1 base and J gave up 6 bases, with 7 bases separating them. This chain's CDR3 is CASSQVSSNEQFF. CDR3 DNA: TGTGCCAGCAGCCAAGTGAGTTCCAATGAGCAGTTCTTC.

This clone has a single count. V usage is TRBV18 and J usage is TRBJ1-4; perhaps TRBD1 as D (6 bases). Germline loops: CDR1 KGHSH, CDR2 LQKENI. The CDR3 has 15 amino acids. Trimming left V 3 bases short and J 4 bases short, with 12 bases between. CDR3 residues: CASSPTGQDNEKLFF. CDR3 bases: TGTGCCAGCTCACCCACGGGACAAGATAATGAAAAACTGTTTTTT.

The chain uses TRBV9 and TRBJ2-3; possibly TRBD2 for D (6 bases). The CDR3 covers 18 residues. Germline V gives CDR1 SGDLS, CDR2 YYNGEE. V was shortened by 0 bases and J by 6 bases, with 23 bases between the two germline ends. The CDR3 nucleotides read TGTGCCAGCAGCGTAGAGAGTCGGGGAGCGGGTACGAGGGATACGCAGTATTTT. Its protein product is CASSVESRGAGTRDTQYF.

The chain joins TRBV27 to TRBJ2-1; perhaps TRBD2 as D (6 bases). Trimming shortened V by 6 bases and J by 5 bases, and 17 bases separated the two germline ends. The CDR3 covers 15 residues. The germline V gene encodes CDR1 MNHEY and CDR2 SMNVEV (reference sequence). The CDR3 loop is CASSLSGTSHNEQFF. In nucleotides, the CDR3 is TGTGCCAGCAGCCTGTCCGGGACTTCCCACAATGAGCAGTTCTTC.